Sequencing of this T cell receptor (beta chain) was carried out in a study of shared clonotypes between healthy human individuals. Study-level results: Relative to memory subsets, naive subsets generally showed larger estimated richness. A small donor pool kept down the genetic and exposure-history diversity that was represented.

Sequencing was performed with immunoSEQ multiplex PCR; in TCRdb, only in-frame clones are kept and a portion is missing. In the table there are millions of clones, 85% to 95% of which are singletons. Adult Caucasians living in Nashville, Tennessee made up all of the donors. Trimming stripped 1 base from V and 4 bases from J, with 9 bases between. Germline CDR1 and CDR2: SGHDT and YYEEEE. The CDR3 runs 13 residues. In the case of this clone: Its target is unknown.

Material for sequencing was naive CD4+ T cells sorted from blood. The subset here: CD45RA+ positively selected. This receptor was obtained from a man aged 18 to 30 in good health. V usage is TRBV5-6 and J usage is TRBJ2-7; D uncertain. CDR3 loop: CASSLNRIYEQYF. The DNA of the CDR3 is TGTGCCAGCAGCTTGAACAGAATTTACGAGCAGTACTTC.